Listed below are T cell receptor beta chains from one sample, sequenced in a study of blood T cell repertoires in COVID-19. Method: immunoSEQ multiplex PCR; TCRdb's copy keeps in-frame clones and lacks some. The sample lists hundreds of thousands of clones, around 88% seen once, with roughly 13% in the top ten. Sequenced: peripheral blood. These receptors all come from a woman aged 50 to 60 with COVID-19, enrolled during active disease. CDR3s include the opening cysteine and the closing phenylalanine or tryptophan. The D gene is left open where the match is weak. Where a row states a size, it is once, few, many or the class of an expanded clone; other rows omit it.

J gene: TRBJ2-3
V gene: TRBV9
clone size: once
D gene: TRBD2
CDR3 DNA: TGTGCCAGCAGCGTAAATAGCGGGGGGGCCTTTGGTACGCAGTATTTT
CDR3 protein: CASSVNSGGAFGTQYF

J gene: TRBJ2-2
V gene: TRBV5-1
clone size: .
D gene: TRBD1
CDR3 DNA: TGCGCCAGCACCCCCGGCAGGGGGCTCACCGGGGAGCTGTTTTTT
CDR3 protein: CASTPGRGLTGELFF

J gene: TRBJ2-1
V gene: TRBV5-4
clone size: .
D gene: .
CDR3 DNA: TGTGCCAGCAGCTCGCGACCAGACCTCCGCGGGGACAATGAGCAGTTCTTC
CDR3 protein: CASSSRPDLRGDNEQFF

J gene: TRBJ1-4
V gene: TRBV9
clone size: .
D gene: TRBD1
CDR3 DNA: TGTGCCAGCAGCGTAGGGGGACAGGGGGCAACTAATGAAAAACTGTTTTTT
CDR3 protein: CASSVGGQGATNEKLFF

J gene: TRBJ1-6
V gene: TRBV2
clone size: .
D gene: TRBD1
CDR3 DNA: TGTGCCAGCAGAGGACAGGACTCCTATAATTCACCCCTCCACTTT
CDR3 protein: CASRGQDSYNSPLHF

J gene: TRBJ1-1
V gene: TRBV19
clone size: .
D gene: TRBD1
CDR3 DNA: TGTGCCACATGGGACAGCTCGAAGACTGAAGCTTTCTTT
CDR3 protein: CATWDSSKTEAFF

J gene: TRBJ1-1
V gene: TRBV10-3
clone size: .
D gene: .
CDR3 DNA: TGTGCCATCAGTGAGTCGATCCGGGTCACTGAAGCTTTCTTT
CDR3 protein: CAISESIRVTEAFF

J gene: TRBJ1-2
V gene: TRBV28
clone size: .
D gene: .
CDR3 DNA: TGTGCCAGCAGTCCCCGGAGCGGTCTGGGTGGAGGCTACACCTTC
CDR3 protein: CASSPRSGLGGGYTF

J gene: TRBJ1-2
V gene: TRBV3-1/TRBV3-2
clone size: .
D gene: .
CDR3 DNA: TGTGCCAGCAGCCTGTCTGACAGACGCCACTATGGCTACACCTTC
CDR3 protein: CASSLSDRRHYGYTF

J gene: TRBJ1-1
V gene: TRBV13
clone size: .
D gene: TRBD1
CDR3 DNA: TGTGCCAGCACTAACGGCGGGACAGCTTCTGAAGCTTTCTTT
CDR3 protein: CASTNGGTASEAFF

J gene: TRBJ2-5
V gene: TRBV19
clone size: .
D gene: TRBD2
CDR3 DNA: TGTGCCAGTAGTTTCAAACTAGCGATCGGGGAAGAGACCCAGTACTTC
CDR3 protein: CASSFKLAIGEETQYF

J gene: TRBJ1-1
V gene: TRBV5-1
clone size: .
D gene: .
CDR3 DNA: TGCGCCAGCAGCTCTGGAATGGGACTGGTGCTAGAAGCTTTCTTT
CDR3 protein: CASSSGMGLVLEAFF

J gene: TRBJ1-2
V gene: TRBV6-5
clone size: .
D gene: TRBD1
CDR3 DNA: TGTGCCAGCAGAGACGGGACAGCCTATGGCTACACCTTC
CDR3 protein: CASRDGTAYGYTF

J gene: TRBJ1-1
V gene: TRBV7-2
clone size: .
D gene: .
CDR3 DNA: TGTGCCAGCAGTTCGACAGCTTCTACTGAAGCTTTCTTT
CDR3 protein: CASSSTASTEAFF

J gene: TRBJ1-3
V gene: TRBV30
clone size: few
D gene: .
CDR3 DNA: TGTGCCTGGAGAGAGGCCGGGAGACCCTCTGGAAACACCATATATTTT
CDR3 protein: CAWREAGRPSGNTIYF

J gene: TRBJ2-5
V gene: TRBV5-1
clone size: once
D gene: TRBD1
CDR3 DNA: TGCGCCAGCAGCTTAAACAGGGGGGAGACCCAGTACTTC
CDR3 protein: CASSLNRGETQYF

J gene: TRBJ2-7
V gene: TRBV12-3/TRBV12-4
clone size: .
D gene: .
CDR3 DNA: TGTGCCAGCAGTTACTGGGGCGCCGAAGAGCAGTACTTC
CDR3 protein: CASSYWGAEEQYF

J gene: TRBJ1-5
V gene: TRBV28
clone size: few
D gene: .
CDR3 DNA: TGTGCCAGCAGTTTAGGGGAGGGCCATAGCAATCAGCCCCAGCATTTT
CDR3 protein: CASSLGEGHSNQPQHF

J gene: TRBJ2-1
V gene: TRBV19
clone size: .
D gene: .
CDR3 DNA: TGTGCCAGTAGTGTAAACAGGGTTAATGAGCAGTTCTTC
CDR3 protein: CASSVNRVNEQFF

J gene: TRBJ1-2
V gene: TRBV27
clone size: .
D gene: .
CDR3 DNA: TGTGCCAGCAGTCCCGGGGGTAACTATGGCTACACCTTC
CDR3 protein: CASSPGGNYGYTF

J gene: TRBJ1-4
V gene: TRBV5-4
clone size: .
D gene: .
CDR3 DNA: TGTGCCAGCAGCCGGGCCTCCGGGGGTGAAAAACTGTTTTTT
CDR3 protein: CASSRASGGEKLFF

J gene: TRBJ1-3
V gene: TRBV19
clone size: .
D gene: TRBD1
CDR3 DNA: TGTGCCAGTAGTAACACCGGGACAGACTCTGGAAACACCATATATTTT
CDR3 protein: CASSNTGTDSGNTIYF

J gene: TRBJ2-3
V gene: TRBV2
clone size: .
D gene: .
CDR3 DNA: TGTGCCAGCCCGAAGGGAGCGGATACGCAGTATTTT
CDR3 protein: CASPKGADTQYF

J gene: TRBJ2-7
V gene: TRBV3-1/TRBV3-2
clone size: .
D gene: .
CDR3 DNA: TGTGCCAGCAGCCACTTTCACGAGCAGTACTTC
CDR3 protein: CASSHFHEQYF

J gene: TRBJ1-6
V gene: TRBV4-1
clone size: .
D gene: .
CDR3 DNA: TGCGCCAGCAGCCAAGATCGTCAGGCACGGTATTCACCCCTCCACTTT
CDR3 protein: CASSQDRQARYSPLHF